The rows below give T cell receptor beta chains drawn from one sample of a study of blood T cell repertoires in COVID-19. Only in-frame clones appear in the TCRdb table, and some are missing; sequencing was by immunoSEQ multiplex PCR. This table holds about 150,000 clones, 82% found once. Material for sequencing was peripheral blood. The receptors here all came from a human donor with acute or convalescent COVID-19. The donor label of this sample is uncertain. Each CDR3 is given with its conserved first and last residue. D genes are given only for firm matches. Where a row states a size, it is once, few, many or the class of an expanded clone; other rows omit it.

>14|TRBV11-3|once|-|TRBJ2-1
TGTGCCAGCAGCTCCGGGGGGCCGTTTATTGAGCAGTTCTTC
CASSSGGPFIEQFF
>14|TRBV7-7|-|-|TRBJ1-4
TGTGCTAGCAGCTTGGGAGGTCCAAATGAAAAACTGTTTTTT
CASSLGGPNEKLFF
>16|TRBV5-1|-|-|TRBJ1-1
TGCGCCAGCAGGGGCTCACTCGAGCCCCTGAACACTGAAGCTTTCTTT
CASRGSLEPLNTEAFF
>13|TRBV12-3/TRBV12-4|-|-|TRBJ2-7
TGTGCCAGCAGTTTCTATCAGGGCTACGAGCAGTACTTC
CASSFYQGYEQYF
>15|TRBV11-2|few|TRBD1|TRBJ2-5
TGTGCCAGCAGCCAAGCTACAGGGGGCACGGAGACCCAGTACTTC
CASSQATGGTETQYF
>14|TRBV11-2|-|-|TRBJ2-7
TGTGCCAGCAGCCAGGGACTGACCTCCTACGAGCAGTACTTC
CASSQGLTSYEQYF
>19|TRBV23-1|-|TRBD1|TRBJ1-2
TGCGCCAGCAGTCAACCAGGGGGGGACAGGGGGCGACCTAACTATGGCTACACCTTC
CASSQPGGDRGRPNYGYTF
>14|TRBV6-5|-|-|TRBJ2-2
TGTGCCAGCAGTCCAGGGGTGAACACCGGGGAGCTGTTTTTT
CASSPGVNTGELFF
>16|TRBV5-4|few|-|TRBJ2-6
TGTGCCAGCAGCTCCGCATATAGCTCTGGGGCCAACGTCCTGACTTTC
CASSSAYSSGANVLTF
>15|TRBV10-2|-|-|TRBJ2-3
TGCGCCAGCAGTGAGATACCCACTGGCACAGATACGCAGTATTTT
CASSEIPTGTDTQYF
>14|TRBV13|-|TRBD1|TRBJ2-1
TGTGCCAGCAGCTTGGACAGGGCATACAATGAGCAGTTCTTC
CASSLDRAYNEQFF
>12|TRBV25-1|-|TRBD1|TRBJ1-2
TGTGCCAGCAGCAGGGGGATCTATGGCTACACCTTC
CASSRGIYGYTF
>14|TRBV2|-|-|TRBJ1-6
TGTGCCAGCAGTCGTCTCTCCTATAATTCACCCCTCCACTTT
CASSRLSYNSPLHF
>16|TRBV4-1|-|TRBD1|TRBJ2-2
TGCGCCAGCAGCCAACGGACAGGGGGCAACACCGGGGAGCTGTTTTTT
CASSQRTGGNTGELFF
>16|TRBV7-8|once|-|TRBJ2-7
TGTGCCAGCAGCTTAGCGGAGGCCAGCAGCTCCTACGAGCAGTACTTC
CASSLAEASSSYEQYF
>14|TRBV6-2/TRBV6-3|-|-|TRBJ1-5
TGTGCCAGCAGCCCCCTCACCTACAATCAGCCCCAGCATTTT
CASSPLTYNQPQHF
>15|TRBV2|once|TRBD1|TRBJ2-1
TGTGCCAGCAGTGAACAAGGGACAGAATTCAATGAGCAGTTCTTC
CASSEQGTEFNEQFF
>13|TRBV4-1|-|-|TRBJ1-5
TGCGCCAGCAGCCAAGATCGGGATCAGCCCCAGCATTTT
CASSQDRDQPQHF
>15|TRBV19|few|-|TRBJ1-5
TGTGCCAGTAGTATACCTCCAGGGTTGGGTCAGCCCCAGCATTTT
CASSIPPGLGQPQHF
>16|TRBV11-2|-|-|TRBJ2-6
TGTGCCAGCAGCTCCGGACAAAGGGCTGGGGCCAACGTCCTGACTTTC
CASSSGQRAGANVLTF
>14|TRBV19|-|-|TRBJ1-6
TGTGCCAGTAGTATTGGACAAGTTAGGTCACCCCTCCACTTT
CASSIGQVRSPLHF
>14|TRBV28|-|-|TRBJ2-1
TGTGCCAGCAGTTTAGCAGGTAACTACAATGAGCAGTTCTTC
CASSLAGNYNEQFF
>15|TRBV6-5|-|-|TRBJ1-4
TGTGCCAGCAGCTCCGGGGGGAGTCCTAATGAAAAACTGTTTTTT
CASSSGGSPNEKLFF
>13|TRBV7-3|-|-|TRBJ1-1
TGTGCCAGCAGCTTAAACACCAACACTGAAGCTTTCTTT
CASSLNTNTEAFF
>15|TRBV6-1|-|TRBD2|TRBJ2-2
TGTGCCAGCAGTGAAGTGGCTAGCGGCACCGGGGAGCTGTTTTTT
CASSEVASGTGELFF
>17|TRBV24-1|-|TRBD1|TRBJ2-7
TGTGCCACCAGTGATACCCCACTCAAGGACAGGGGTATCGAGCAGTACTTC
CATSDTPLKDRGIEQYF
>16|TRBV3-1/TRBV3-2|few|-|TRBJ1-6
TGTGCCAGCACGAGAATCCCGGGACAAGATAATTCACCCCTCCACTTT
CASTRIPGQDNSPLHF
>12|TRBV27|-|-|TRBJ1-6
TGTGCCAGCAGGTCCTTTCTTTCACCCCTCCACTTT
CASRSFLSPLHF
>13|TRBV30|-|TRBD1|TRBJ1-2
TGTGCCTGGAGTGCTTCAGGGGGGCCTATGAGAACCTTC
CAWSASGGPMRTF
>14|TRBV5-1|-|-|TRBJ2-2
TGCGCCAGCAGCTTGGGACAGAACACCGGGGAGCTGTTTTTT
CASSLGQNTGELFF
>15|TRBV7-9|few|-|TRBJ1-5
TGTGCCAGCAGCTTAGGGGAGATAAGCAATCAGCCCCAGCATTTT
CASSLGEISNQPQHF
>16|TRBV5-1|-|TRBD2|TRBJ2-5
TGCGCCAGCAGCATAGGGACTAGCGGGGCGCAAGAGACCCAGTACTTC
CASSIGTSGAQETQYF
>17|TRBV5-4|-|TRBD2|TRBJ2-5
TGTGCCAGCAGCTTGTATGGGACTAGCGGGGGTCAAGAGACCCAGTACTTC
CASSLYGTSGGQETQYF
>16|TRBV5-1|-|TRBD1|TRBJ1-4
TGCGCCAGCAGCTTGGCCGGACAGGCCCGGGGTGAAAAACTGTTTTTT
CASSLAGQARGEKLFF
>14|TRBV5-1|-|-|TRBJ1-2
TGCGCCAGCAGCCAAAATACAGGGTCTGGCGGCTACACCTTC
CASSQNTGSGGYTF
>16|TRBV5-1|once|-|TRBJ1-6
TGCGCCAGCAGCCCCCCGCGCGGGGGCAGGGATTCACCCCTCCACTTT
CASSPPRGGRDSPLHF
>18|TRBV7-2|-|-|TRBJ2-6
TGTGCCAGCAGCTTTCGGTACAGGGAGACCCCTGGGGCCAACGTCCTGACTTTC
CASSFRYRETPGANVLTF
>12|TRBV25-1|once|-|TRBJ1-5
TGTGCCAGCAGTGACTCTAATCAGCCCCAGCATTTT
CASSDSNQPQHF
>16|TRBV5-1|-|TRBD2|TRBJ2-5
TGCGCCAGCAGCTTCGTGACTAGCGGGGGACAAGAGACCCAGTACTTC
CASSFVTSGGQETQYF
>12|TRBV2|-|-|TRBJ1-6
TGTGCCAGCAGACATAATAATTCACCCCTCCACTTT
CASRHNNSPLHF
>13|TRBV29-1|-|-|TRBJ1-1
TGCAGCGTTGTAAGTGGCAGGGGCTCTGAAGCTTTCTTT
CSVVSGRGSEAFF
>13|TRBV28|few|TRBD1|TRBJ1-2
TGTGCCAGCAGACCAGGACAGGGGAGCGGCTACACCTTC
CASRPGQGSGYTF
>16|TRBV27|few|TRBD1|TRBJ2-6
TGTGCCAGCGGCCGGGACAGGGTCGCCGGGGCCAACGTCCTGACTTTC
CASGRDRVAGANVLTF
>17|TRBV4-1|few|TRBD2|TRBJ2-7
TGCGCCAGCAGCCAAGCTACTAGCGGGGGGATTTGGAACGAGCAGTACTTC
CASSQATSGGIWNEQYF
>16|TRBV7-8|-|TRBD1|TRBJ1-4
TGTGCCAGCAGCTTCCGCCTCGGACAGGGTGGAGGAAAACTGTTTTTT
CASSFRLGQGGGKLFF
>11|TRBV19|-|TRBD2|TRBJ2-5
TGTGCCAGTAGTGAACTAGCGGTACAGTACTTC
CASSELAVQYF
>11|TRBV12-3/TRBV12-4|many|-|TRBJ2-1
TGTGCCAGCAGTGACTCTAGGGAGCAGTTCTTC
CASSDSREQFF
>13|TRBV11-2|-|TRBD1|TRBJ1-2
TGTGCCAGCAGCTCCGACAGGGACTATGGCTACACCTTC
CASSSDRDYGYTF
>16|TRBV5-1|-|TRBD2|TRBJ2-1
TGCGCCAGCAGCGGGACGGGACTAGCGGCTCCTGGGGAGCAGTTCTTC
CASSGTGLAAPGEQFF
>17|TRBV6-1|once|TRBD1|TRBJ1-3
TGTGCCAGCAGTGAAGCCCGGGACAGGGGGCCGCGAAACACCATATATTTT
CASSEARDRGPRNTIYF
>15|TRBV9|-|TRBD1|TRBJ1-6
TGTGCCAGCAGCGGAACAGGGGGCGGAATTTCACCCCTCCACTTT
CASSGTGGGISPLHF
>14|TRBV3-1/TRBV3-2|-|TRBD2|TRBJ2-5
TGTGCCAGCAGCCTACGGGGGGGGCTTCAGACCCAGTACTTC
CASSLRGGLQTQYF
>17|TRBV6-6|once|TRBD1|TRBJ1-2
TGTGCCAGCAGTCCGCGAATCGGACAGGCGGTTAACTATGGCTACACCTTC
CASSPRIGQAVNYGYTF
>11|TRBV6-5|-|-|TRBJ1-1
TGTGCCAGCACCCAGTACACTGAAGCTTTCTTT
CASTQYTEAFF
>13|TRBV7-9|-|-|TRBJ1-2
TGTGCCAGCCGTCAGGGCCCTTACTATGGCTACACCTTC
CASRQGPYYGYTF
>13|TRBV12-3/TRBV12-4|-|-|TRBJ1-1
TGTGCCAGCAGCCCAACAGGGCGGACTGAAGCTTTCTTT
CASSPTGRTEAFF
>11|TRBV30|-|-|TRBJ1-1
TGTGCCGGCGGGCGGGACCGCCAAGCTTTCTTT
CAGGRDRQAFF